Listed here are 30 T cell receptor beta chains from one sample, sequenced in a study of tumor-infiltrating lymphocytes in primary liver carcinoma. A primer in the constant region served to generate TCR beta cDNA from roughly 520 ng of total RNA. Slightly modified ARM-PCR, run as three nested multiplex PCR rounds, produced the TCR beta libraries. Each of the first two PCR rounds ran approximately 10 cycles with TRBV1-TRBV30 forward and C-beta reverse primers. MiXCR, run by TCRdb on the multiplex PCR reads, gives a single entry per CDR3 protein. The sample lists under 200,000 distinct CDR3 sequences, 85% occurring once. Unsorted bulk tissue of about 20-31 mg yielded co-extracted RNA and DNA. Sample: tumor tissue from primary liver carcinoma. Receptor source: a man between 35 and 55 years old with primary liver carcinoma and hepatitis B virus infection.

For this clonotype: At one end the junction does not follow the germline gene, possibly because of a read error. V is TRBV4-1 and J is TRBJ2-5; TRBD2 aligns across 13 bases. CDR3 length: 16 amino acids. The germline V gene has CDR1 MGHRA and CDR2 YSYEKL. The CDR3 sequence: CARSQNPGLAGVTQYF. The CDR3 nucleotides are TGCGCCAGGAGCCAAAATCCAGGACTAGCGGGAGTGACCCAGTACTTC.

This clonotype has a count of ten or more. This chain connects TRBV6-5 to TRBJ2-3; D is ambiguous. The CDR3 consists of 14 residues. In germline, CDR1 is MNHEY, CDR2 SVGAGI. With 5 bases removed from V and 4 bases from J, the gap between germline ends came to 13 bases. For the CDR3, the DNA is TGTGCCAGCAGTAGAGAGAGGTGGGCAGATACGCAGTATTTT. Translated, it gives CASSRERWADTQYF.

Worth noting for this clonotype: An end of the junction does not agree with germline; a read error may underlie this. The J gene is TRBJ2-1, the V gene TRBV6-5; a possible D gene is TRBD2 (5 bases). Germline V gene sequence: CDR1 MNHEY, CDR2 SVGAGI. This CDR3 spans 16 amino acids. CDR3 sequence reads: CASSSKRAEIYDEQFF. DNA for the CDR3: TGTGCCAGCAGTTCGAAGCGAGCGGAGATCTACGATGAGCAGTTTTTC.

The chain recombines TRBV29-1 with TRBJ2-7, with D unclear. This CDR3 region has 16 residues. CDR1 and CDR2 from the germline V gene are SQVTM and ANQGSEA. CDR3 protein: CSAMTSETGTLYEQYF. For the CDR3, the DNA is TGCAGTGCCATGACATCTGAGACCGGCACTCTCTACGAGCAGTACTTC.

A remark on this clonotype: Since the CDR3 does not end with the conserved phenylalanine or tryptophan, this likely comes from a read error. The DNA is omitted, as the CDR3 cannot be located on it reliably, and the CDR3 follows TCRdb's listing. The gene calls are TRBV29-1 and TRBJ2-1; the DNA was not used to check the table's D call, TRBD2. The CDR3 is 14 amino acids long, termini counted. The germline CDR1 and CDR2 sequences are SQVTM and ANQGSEA. The CDR3: CGVAVASGYNELFL.

This clonotype was observed once. A much larger clone lies one base from this, so it may be a read error. J is TRBJ2-2 and V is TRBV25-1; no definite D call. CDR3 length equals 14 residues. Looked up from germline, CDR1 is MGHDK and CDR2 is SYGVNS. This CDR3 is CASSDLANIGELFF. The CDR3 DNA reads TGTGCCAGCAGTGACCTTGCGAACATCGGGGAGCTGTTTTTT.

In this sample, this clonotype turned up once. The rearrangement uses TRBV11-2 and TRBJ2-7, with TRBD2 identical over 12 bases. This CDR3 spans 20 amino acids. In germline, CDR1 is SGHAT, CDR2 FQNNGV. Trimming cost V 3 bases and J 4 bases; bases outside gene matches: 19. CDR3 in amino acids: CASSLREGGTSGLSSYEQYF. CDR3 in DNA: TGTGCCAGCAGCTTGAGGGAAGGGGGGACTAGCGGGCTCAGCTCATACGAGCAGTACTTC. The full variable domain, completed using reference TRBV11-2 and TRBJ2-7, is EAGVAQSPRYKIIEKRQSVAFWCNPISGHATLYWYQQILGQGPKLLIQFQNNGVVDDSQLPKDRFSAERLKGVDSTLKIQPAKLEDSAVYLCASSLREGGTSGLSSYEQYFGPGTRLTVT.

For this clonotype: One end of the junction does not line up with germline, which may come from a read error. The rearrangement joins TRBV29-1 to TRBJ2-7, with 7 positions matching TRBD1. Germline V gene sequence: CDR1 SQVTM, CDR2 ANQGSEA. The CDR3 sequence is 13 residues long. This CDR3 reads CNAWTGPSYEQYF. The CDR3 DNA reads TGCAACGCCTGGACAGGTCCTTCCTACGAGCAATACTTC.

A remark on this clonotype: An end of the junction does not agree with germline; a read error may underlie this. This sequence joins TRBV5-1 and TRBJ2-1; 8 bases agree with TRBD2. The CDR3 spans 15 residues. Germline-derived CDR1 and CDR2 are SGHRS and YFSETQ. As DNA, the CDR3 is TGCCCCAGCATGGCGGGGGGCGCAGCCTACAATGAGCAGTTCTTC. Protein: CPSMAGGAAYNEQFF.

Details on this clonotype: A junction boundary mismatches the germline segment, possibly from a read error. The chain carries TRBV30 and TRBJ2-1; 7 nucleotides agree with TRBD2. CDR1 GTSNPN and CDR2 SVGIG come from the germline V gene (reference sequence). The CDR3 spans 13 residues. The CDR3 loop is CGWSPSGNNEQLF. Here the CDR3 DNA reads TGTGGCTGGAGTCCCAGCGGGAACAATGAACAGCTCTTC. The full variable domain, rest sourced from reference TRBV30 and TRBJ2-1, is SQTIHQWPATLVQPVGSPLSLECTVEGTSNPNLYWYRQAAGRGLQLLFYSVGIGQISSEVPQNLSASRPQDRQFILSSKKLLLSDSGFYLCGWSPSGNNEQLFGPGTRLTVL.

The V call is TRBV11-1, the J call TRBJ2-4; tentative D call: TRBD2 (5 bases). V was cut by 5 bases and J by 2 bases, with 10 bases left in between. Germline CDR1 reads SGHAT; CDR2 reads FQDESV (reference sequence). The CDR3 has 14 residues. CDR3: CASSRTGTKNIQYF. The CDR3 DNA reads as TGTGCCAGCAGCCGAACCGGGACCAAAAACATTCAGTACTTC.

Note on this clonotype: At one of its ends the junction is not consistent with the germline gene, which may arise from a read error. The rearrangement uses TRBV12-3 or TRBV12-4 and TRBJ2-2; D perhaps matches TRBD2 (6 bases). CDR3 size: 12 residues. The CDR3: CASSLVPGEVFF. DNA of the CDR3: TGTGCCAGCAGTTTGGTCCCCGGGGAGGTGTTCTTT.

This clonotype was seen a single time. Compared with germline, one end of the junction differs, possibly owing to a read error. This CDR3 reads CASSLGTATYYEKYF. CDR3 in DNA: TGTGCCAGCAGTCTCGGGACAGCAACCTACTACGAGAAGTACTTC. The genes are TRBV6-2 or TRBV6-3 and TRBJ2-7; 7 bases match TRBD1. The CDR3 is 15 amino acids. Germline V gives CDR1 MNHEY, CDR2 SVGEGT.

Concerning this clonotype itself: The CDR3 end shows no conserved phenylalanine or tryptophan, and so a read error is likely. The CDR3 sequence: CASSLSSIKGTGRETQYY. The CDR3 DNA reads as TGTGCCAGCAGCCTTAGCTCAATCAAGGGTACTGGGCGGGAGACCCAGTACTAC. The chain employs TRBV11-2 and TRBJ2-5; D gene uncertain. Trimming left V 5 bases short and J 5 bases short, with 27 bases between. The CDR3 consists of 18 residues. Germline lookup yields CDR1 SGHAT and CDR2 FQNNGV.

Concerning this clonotype: The germline gene is not matched at one end of the junction; a read error may be the cause. The gene calls are TRBV28 and TRBJ2-1; 13 bases are a match to TRBD2. CDR1 and CDR2 (germline): MDHEN, SYDVKM. The CDR3 is 19 amino acids. The DNA of the CDR3 is TGTGTCAGCAGTTATGCGGGACTAGCGGGATTGAGCTCCTACAATGAGCAGTTCTTC. Amino acid sequence: CVSSYAGLAGLSSYNEQFF.

Regarding this clonotype: Its ends do not fully match the called genes, so a read error is possible. V gene TRBV7-8 combines with J gene TRBJ2-5, with D tentatively TRBD1 (5 bases). The CDR3 loop spans 16 amino acids. Germline loops: CDR1 SGHVS, CDR2 FQNEAQ. In nucleotides, the CDR3 is TGTGCCGGCAGCTTAAGGGGTTGTGACACTCAAGAGACCCAGTACTTC. It specifies CAGSLRGCDTQETQYF.

The chain is built from TRBV7-2 and TRBJ1-2, with D unresolved. With 5 bases removed from V and 6 bases from J, the gap between germline ends came to 16 bases. This CDR3 has 14 amino acids. Germline V gives CDR1 SGHTA, CDR2 FQGNSA. The CDR3 spells CASSPRRRQHGYTF. The CDR3 coding sequence is TGTGCCAGCAGCCCTCGGAGGCGCCAGCATGGCTACACCTTC.

This clonotype was seen once. A read error may explain this, as a much larger clone is one base away. The chain is built from TRBV30 and TRBJ2-7, with TRBD2 identical over 12 bases. This CDR3 is built from 15 residues. From germline, CDR1 is GTSNPN and CDR2 SVGIG (reference sequence). The CDR3: CTWSPLAGGPNEQYF. The CDR3 coding sequence is TGTACCTGGAGTCCTCTAGCGGGAGGGCCCAACGAGCAGTACTTC.

This clonotype was observed a single time. At one of its ends the junction is not consistent with the germline gene, which may arise from a read error. The chain couples TRBV11-2 to TRBJ1-6; D is uncertain. The CDR3 runs to 12 residues. Germline V CDR1 and CDR2: SGHAT, FQNNGV. DNA of the CDR3: TGTGCTAGCAGCCAGGATGGCCCACCCCTCTACTTT. Translating gives CASSQDGPPLYF.

With respect to this clonotype: As the CDR3 is not closed by the conserved phenylalanine or tryptophan, this likely results from a read error. Because the CDR3's place on the DNA is in doubt, the DNA is left out and the CDR3 is given as listed by TCRdb. This chain joins TRBV11-1 and TRBJ2-2; the table's D call, TRBD1, has no DNA check behind it. Germline-derived CDR1 and CDR2 are SGHAT and FQDESV (reference sequence). The CDR3 has 15 amino acids, counting both end residues. The chain's CDR3 is CASSYTGPLPGEQFL.

Remarks on this clonotype: Sequence at one end of the junction differs from germline and may be a read error. As DNA, the CDR3 is TGCACCAGTAGCCAAAATCCCTACTCAGAATACAATGAGCAGTTCTTC. Its protein product is CTSSQNPYSEYNEQFF. The rearrangement uses TRBV4-3 and TRBJ2-1, with no clear D. The CDR3 length is 16 residues. Germline values: CDR1 LGHNA, CDR2 YSLEER.

Regarding this clonotype: A much larger clone differs by one base, so this may be a read error. J is TRBJ2-7 and V is TRBV5-1, with TRBD1 matching over 8 bases. This CDR3 has 15 amino acids. Germline values: CDR1 SGHRS, CDR2 YFSETQ. The CDR3 sequence: CASSRGPGGSYDQYF. The CDR3 nucleotides are TGCGCCAGCAGCCGAGGGCCAGGGGGCTCCTACGACCAGTACTTC.

A note on this clonotype: One end of the junction fails to match germline, which may point to a read error. The CDR3 spells CSGTGASVLTQCF. The CDR3 DNA is TGCAGCGGAACGGGAGCGTCCGTCCTGACGCAGTGTTTT. The J gene is TRBJ2-3, the V gene TRBV29-1; TRBD2 is a possible D gene (6 bases). From germline, CDR1 is SQVTM and CDR2 ANQGSEA. The CDR3 runs to 13 residues.

As regards this clonotype: Given the absence of the conserved phenylalanine or tryptophan at the CDR3 end, a read error is likely. The limits of the CDR3 on the DNA are not certain, so only TCRdb's listed CDR3 is given. V usage is TRBV5-1 and J usage is TRBJ2-5; the DNA was not used to check the table's D call, TRBD2. Germline lookup yields CDR1 SGHRS and CDR2 YFSETQ. The CDR3 is 15 residues long, counting both termini. The CDR3 here is CASSLYQGQEETLYL.

Points on this clonotype: One end of the junction is discordant with germline, which a read error may explain. The rearrangement joins TRBV6-2 or TRBV6-3 to TRBJ2-7; D remains unclear. Germline V lookup: CDR1 MNHEY, CDR2 SVGEGT. This CDR3 is 16 amino acids long. The CDR3 spells CVSSSGRSRSFYEQYF. For the CDR3, the DNA is TGTGTCAGCAGTAGTGGGCGGAGCCGCAGCTTCTACGAGCAGTACTTC.

With regard to this clonotype: At one boundary the junction diverges from the germline segment, which might be a read error. This CDR3 reads CSVVRGAYKQYF. CDR3 DNA: TGCAGCGTTGTCAGGGGGGCCTACAAGCAATACTTC. The gene calls are TRBV29-1 and TRBJ2-7; D is perhaps TRBD1 (7 bases). The CDR3 runs to 12 residues. CDR1 and CDR2 (germline): SQVTM, ANQGSEA.

The chain has TRBV28 and TRBJ2-1; 15 bases match TRBD2. The CDR3 has 18 residues. Germline-derived CDR1 and CDR2 are MDHEN and SYDVKM. V shed 5 bases and J 16 bases; nucleotides not matched to a gene: 21. As DNA, the CDR3 is TGTGCCAGCAGTCCCCTCGGACTAGCGGGAGGGCCCTACAATGAGCGCTTCTTC. This gives the protein CASSPLGLAGGPYNERFF.

About this clonotype: The junction does not match germline at one end; this may be a read error. The chain recombines TRBV28 with TRBJ2-7, with D maybe TRBD1 (6 bases). The germline gives CDR1 MDHEN, CDR2 SYDVKM. This CDR3 is built from 13 residues. Written as DNA, the CDR3 is TGTGCCAGCAGTTTACAGGGGACCGTGGGGCAGCACTTC. Protein: CASSLQGTVGQHF.

Only a few counts were recorded for this clonotype. Just one base apart from a much larger clone, this may be a read error. This chain connects TRBV7-8 to TRBJ2-3; no reliable D call. Looked up from germline, CDR1 is SGHVS and CDR2 is FQNEAQ. V was cut by 5 bases and J by 4 bases, with 10 bases left in between. The CDR3 has 13 amino acids. The CDR3 sequence is CASSTHWADTQYF. CDR3 nucleotide sequence: TGTGCCAGCAGCACCCATTGGGCAGATACGCAGTATTTT.

Comment on this clonotype: An end of the junction differs from the germline gene, which may be a read error. The gene calls are TRBV5-6 and TRBJ2-5; 7 bases align to TRBD2. Germline CDR1 SGHDT, CDR2 YYEEEE. The CDR3 is 14 amino acids. Here the CDR3 DNA reads TGTGCCAGCAGCTTAGTGACTAGCCAAGAGACCCAGTACTTT. Translation gives CASSLVTSQETQYF.